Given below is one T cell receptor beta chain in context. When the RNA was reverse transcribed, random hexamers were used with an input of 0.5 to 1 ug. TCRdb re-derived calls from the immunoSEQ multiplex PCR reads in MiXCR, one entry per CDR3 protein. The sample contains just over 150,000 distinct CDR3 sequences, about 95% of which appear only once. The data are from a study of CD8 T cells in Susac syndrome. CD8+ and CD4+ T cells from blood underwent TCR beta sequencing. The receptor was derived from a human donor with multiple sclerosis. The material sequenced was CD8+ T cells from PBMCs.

The DNA of the CDR3 is TGTGCCAGCAGTGCCGTCGGGAGCAATCAGCCCCAGCATTTT. It yields the protein CASSAVGSNQPQHF. The genes are TRBV2 and TRBJ1-5; D uncertain. Germline V gene lookup returns CDR1 SNHLY and CDR2 FYNNEI. This CDR3 is built from 14 residues. V shed 4 bases and J shed 1 base, with 8 bases lying between them.